This record covers a single T cell receptor beta chain. Its specificity is unknown. This specimen comes from a study of somatic mutations in cytotoxic T cells in rheumatoid arthritis. Overall study: Patient blood (around 30 ml EDTA) was collected right after diagnosis, preceding any treatment.

The study, taken as a whole, reports: Comparison of CD8+ T-cell clonality between rheumatoid arthritis patients and age-matched healthy controls yielded no significant difference.

Authors' data handling: There were rare matches between patient CD8+ clones larger than 1% and published virus-specific TCRB sequences. Only in-frame clones appear in the TCRdb table, and some are missing; sequencing was by immunoSEQ multiplex PCR. V, J and clone size are those of that table, while D and trimming were read from the DNA. This table has 13,000 to 15,000 clones, 82% appearing once. The material sequenced was CD8+ T cells sorted from blood. The sequence was collected from an adult with rheumatoid arthritis.

The CDR3 spells CASSQSQFSGELFF. CDR3 bases: TGCGCCAGCAGCCAGTCTCAGTTTTCCGGGGAGCTGTTTTTT. The chain links TRBV4-1 to TRBJ2-2, with unresolved D. This CDR3 spans 14 amino acids. Trimming stripped 3 bases from V and 6 bases from J, with 11 bases between. Germline loops: CDR1 MGHRA, CDR2 YSYEKL.